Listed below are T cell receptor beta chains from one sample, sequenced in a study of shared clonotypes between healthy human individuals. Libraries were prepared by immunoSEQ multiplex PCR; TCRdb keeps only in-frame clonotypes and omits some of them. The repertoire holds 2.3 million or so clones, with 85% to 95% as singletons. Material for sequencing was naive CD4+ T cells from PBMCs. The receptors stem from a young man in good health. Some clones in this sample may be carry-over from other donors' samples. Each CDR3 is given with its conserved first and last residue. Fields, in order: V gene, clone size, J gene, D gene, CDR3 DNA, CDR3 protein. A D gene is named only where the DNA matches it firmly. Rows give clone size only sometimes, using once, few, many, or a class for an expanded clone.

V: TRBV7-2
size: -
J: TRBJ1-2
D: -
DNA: TGTGCCAGCAGTTTGACAGGATCAAACTATGGCTACACCTTC
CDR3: CASSLTGSNYGYTF

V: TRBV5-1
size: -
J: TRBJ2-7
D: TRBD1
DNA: TGCGCCAGCAGCACGACAGGGAATACCTACGAGCAGTACTTC
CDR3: CASSTTGNTYEQYF

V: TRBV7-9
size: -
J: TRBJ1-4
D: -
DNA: TGTGCCAGCAGCTTTAATGAAAAACTGTTTTTT
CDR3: CASSFNEKLFF

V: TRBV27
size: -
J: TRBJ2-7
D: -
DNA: TGTGCCAGCAGTTCCCATGGGCCCGGCCCCCACGAGCAGTACTTC
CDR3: CASSSHGPGPHEQYF

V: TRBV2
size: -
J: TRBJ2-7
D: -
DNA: TGTGCCAGCAGTGGCGCGCGGGCTTTTGACTACGAGCAGTACTTC
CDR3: CASSGARAFDYEQYF

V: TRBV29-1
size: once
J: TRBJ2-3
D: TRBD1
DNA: TGCAGCGTGCTCCAGGGGGCAGATACGCAGTATTTT
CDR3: CSVLQGADTQYF

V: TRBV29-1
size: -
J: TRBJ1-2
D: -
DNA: TGCAGCGTTGAAGTCAAAGCTGGGACGGCGAACTATGGCTACACCTTC
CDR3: CSVEVKAGTANYGYTF

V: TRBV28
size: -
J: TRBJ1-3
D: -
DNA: TGTGCCAGCACCGAGGGGGGAACTGGAAACACCATATATTTT
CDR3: CASTEGGTGNTIYF

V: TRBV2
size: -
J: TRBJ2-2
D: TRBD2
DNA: TGTGCCAGCAGTGCGGCGGGAGTGGGGACCGGGGAGCTGTTTTTT
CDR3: CASSAAGVGTGELFF

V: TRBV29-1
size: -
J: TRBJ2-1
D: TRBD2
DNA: TGCAGCGCGTCTAGCGGGGCGGGGTTGAATGAGCAGTTCTTC
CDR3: CSASSGAGLNEQFF

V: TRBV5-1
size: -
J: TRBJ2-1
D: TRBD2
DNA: TGCGCCAGCAGCCCCGTTTGGACAGTAGGGGCTAGCGGGAGAAACGATGAGCAGTTCTTC
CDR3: CASSPVWTVGASGRNDEQFF

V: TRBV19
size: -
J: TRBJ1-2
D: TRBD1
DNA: TGTGCCAGTAGTATAGATCGTCGGGACAGGGGGCTTTCAGCTAACTATGGCTACACCTTC
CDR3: CASSIDRRDRGLSANYGYTF

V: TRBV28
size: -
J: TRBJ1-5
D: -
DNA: TGTGCCAGCAAGGGGGAGGGGCGCAATCAGCCCCAGCATTTT
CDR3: CASKGEGRNQPQHF

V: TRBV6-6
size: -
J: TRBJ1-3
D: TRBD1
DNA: TGTGCCAGCAGTTACTCGACAGGGAGTGGAAACACCATATATTTT
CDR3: CASSYSTGSGNTIYF

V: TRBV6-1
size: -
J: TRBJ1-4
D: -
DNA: TGTGCCAGCAGTGAAACCAGGAATGAAAAACTGTTTTTT
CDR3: CASSETRNEKLFF

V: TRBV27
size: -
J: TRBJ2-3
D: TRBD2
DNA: TGTGCCAGCAGCAAACTAGCGGGAGTGCCAGATACGCAGTATTTT
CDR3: CASSKLAGVPDTQYF

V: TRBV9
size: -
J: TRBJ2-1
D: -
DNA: TGTGCCAGCAGCCCGCTTGACAGCTCCTACAATGAGCAGTTCTTC
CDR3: CASSPLDSSYNEQFF

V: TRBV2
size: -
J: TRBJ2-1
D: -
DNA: TGTGCCAGCAAGTCCCGCTATTTATCCTACAATGAGCAGTTCTTC
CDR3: CASKSRYLSYNEQFF